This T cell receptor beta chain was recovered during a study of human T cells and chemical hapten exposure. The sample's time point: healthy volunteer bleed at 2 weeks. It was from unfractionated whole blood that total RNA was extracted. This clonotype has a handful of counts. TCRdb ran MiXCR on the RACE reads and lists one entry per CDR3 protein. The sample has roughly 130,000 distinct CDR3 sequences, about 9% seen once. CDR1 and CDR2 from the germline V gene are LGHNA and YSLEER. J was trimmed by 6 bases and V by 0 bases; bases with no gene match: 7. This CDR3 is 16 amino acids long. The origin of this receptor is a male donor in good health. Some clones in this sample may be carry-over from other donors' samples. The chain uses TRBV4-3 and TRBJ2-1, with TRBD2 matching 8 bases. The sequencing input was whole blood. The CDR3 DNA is TGCGCCAGCAGCCAAGAAGGCGGGGGGCTACTCAATGAGCAGTTCTTC. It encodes CASSQEGGGLLNEQFF.